These T cell receptor beta chains were read from a single sample in a study of blood T cell repertoires in COVID-19. TCRdb's table, derived via immunoSEQ multiplex PCR, lists solely in-frame clones and lacks some. The sample lists about 250,000 clones; under 90% were seen once. Sequenced sample: PBMCs or T cells enriched from blood (not recorded which). The receptor set was obtained from a man in his forties who had recovered from COVID-19. Both conserved end residues are part of each CDR3. The order of the fields is V gene, J gene, D gene, clone size, CDR3 protein, CDR3 DNA. The D gene is left open where the match is weak. Part of the rows lack a size; the others show once, few, many or a class for expanded clones.

v_gene: TRBV4-3; j_gene: TRBJ1-2; d_gene: TRBD1; abundance: .; CDR3aa: CASSQPGQGVGGYTF; CDR3nt: TGCGCCAGCAGCCAACCGGGACAGGGGGTGGGTGGCTACACCTTC
v_gene: TRBV13; j_gene: TRBJ2-1; d_gene: .; abundance: .; CDR3aa: CASTGETAFNEQFF; CDR3nt: TGTGCCAGCACCGGGGAGACGGCTTTCAATGAGCAGTTCTTC
v_gene: TRBV6-6; j_gene: TRBJ1-6; d_gene: .; abundance: .; CDR3aa: CASRSGGRYSPLHF; CDR3nt: TGTGCCAGCAGAAGCGGTGGGAGATATTCACCCCTCCACTTT
v_gene: TRBV5-6; j_gene: TRBJ2-7; d_gene: .; abundance: .; CDR3aa: CASSLVDSEQYF; CDR3nt: TGTGCCAGCAGCTTGGTCGACAGCGAGCAGTACTTC
v_gene: TRBV7-9; j_gene: TRBJ2-7; d_gene: .; abundance: .; CDR3aa: CASSPSGGLEQYF; CDR3nt: TGTGCCAGCAGTCCCTCCGGGGGACTGGAGCAGTACTTC
v_gene: TRBV30; j_gene: TRBJ1-6; d_gene: TRBD1; abundance: .; CDR3aa: CAWMLGQETSPLHF; CDR3nt: TGTGCCTGGATGCTGGGACAGGAGACTTCACCCCTCCACTTT
v_gene: TRBV7-2; j_gene: TRBJ1-2; d_gene: TRBD1; abundance: .; CDR3aa: CASSLGTGGQGYTF; CDR3nt: TGTGCCAGCAGCTTAGGAACAGGGGGCCAGGGCTACACCTTC
v_gene: TRBV9; j_gene: TRBJ1-6; d_gene: .; abundance: .; CDR3aa: CASSGGGVLDNSPLHF; CDR3nt: TGTGCCAGCAGCGGAGGAGGAGTTCTCGATAATTCACCCCTCCACTTT
v_gene: TRBV28; j_gene: TRBJ2-7; d_gene: .; abundance: .; CDR3aa: CASSALPVLSTESYYEQYF; CDR3nt: TGTGCCAGCAGTGCCCTTCCCGTGCTGTCTACGGAGTCCTACTACGAGCAGTACTTC
v_gene: TRBV10-3; j_gene: TRBJ2-3; d_gene: TRBD1; abundance: .; CDR3aa: CAISVGGRGSTDTQYF; CDR3nt: TGTGCCATCAGTGTAGGGGGCCGAGGAAGCACAGATACGCAGTATTTT
v_gene: TRBV18; j_gene: TRBJ2-5; d_gene: .; abundance: .; CDR3aa: CASSPNQVLGETQYF; CDR3nt: TGTGCCAGCTCACCAAACCAGGTCTTGGGAGAGACCCAGTACTTC
v_gene: TRBV30; j_gene: TRBJ2-2; d_gene: .; abundance: .; CDR3aa: CAWSNRAGGAGELFF; CDR3nt: TGTGCCTGGAGTAACCGGGCGGGTGGAGCCGGGGAGCTGTTTTTT
v_gene: TRBV4-3; j_gene: TRBJ2-7; d_gene: .; abundance: .; CDR3aa: CASSQGGGYEQYF; CDR3nt: TGCGCCAGCAGCCAAGGGGGCGGCTACGAGCAGTACTTC
v_gene: TRBV3-1/TRBV3-2; j_gene: TRBJ2-1; d_gene: .; abundance: .; CDR3aa: CASTQGLARTYNEQFF; CDR3nt: TGTGCCAGCACCCAGGGCCTAGCGAGAACGTACAATGAGCAGTTCTTC
v_gene: TRBV6-1; j_gene: TRBJ1-2; d_gene: TRBD1; abundance: .; CDR3aa: CASSDGGTDSLNGYTF; CDR3nt: TGTGCCAGCAGTGATGGCGGGACAGATAGTTTGAATGGCTACACCTTC
v_gene: TRBV29-1; j_gene: TRBJ2-1; d_gene: .; abundance: .; CDR3aa: CSVGDTSYNEQFF; CDR3nt: TGCAGCGTTGGGGACACCTCCTACAATGAGCAGTTCTTC
v_gene: TRBV5-5; j_gene: TRBJ2-3; d_gene: TRBD1; abundance: .; CDR3aa: CASSEQGDTQYF; CDR3nt: TGTGCCAGCAGCGAACAGGGGGATACGCAGTATTTT
v_gene: TRBV3-1/TRBV3-2; j_gene: TRBJ2-4; d_gene: .; abundance: .; CDR3aa: CASSHLSLAKNIQYF; CDR3nt: TGTGCCAGCAGCCATCTGTCCCTAGCCAAAAACATTCAGTACTTC
v_gene: TRBV5-6; j_gene: TRBJ2-7; d_gene: TRBD1; abundance: .; CDR3aa: CASSLPGGSEQYF; CDR3nt: TGTGCCAGCAGCCTTCCAGGGGGATCCGAGCAGTACTTC
v_gene: TRBV3-1/TRBV3-2; j_gene: TRBJ1-2; d_gene: .; abundance: few; CDR3aa: CASSQGGTVYGYTF; CDR3nt: TGTGCCAGCAGCCAAGGCGGGACTGTCTATGGCTACACCTTC
v_gene: TRBV5-6; j_gene: TRBJ2-1; d_gene: .; abundance: .; CDR3aa: CASSLNQVQFF; CDR3nt: TGTGCCAGCAGCTTGAATCAGGTACAGTTCTTC
v_gene: TRBV30; j_gene: TRBJ1-1; d_gene: .; abundance: few; CDR3aa: CAWRAGRPNTEAFF; CDR3nt: TGTGCCTGGAGGGCGGGGCGACCCAACACTGAAGCTTTCTTT
v_gene: TRBV9; j_gene: TRBJ1-4; d_gene: .; abundance: .; CDR3aa: CASSVGQVKNEKLFF; CDR3nt: TGTGCCAGCAGCGTAGGCCAGGTGAAAAATGAAAAACTGTTTTTT
v_gene: TRBV27; j_gene: TRBJ2-3; d_gene: .; abundance: .; CDR3aa: CASRRVGTDTQYF; CDR3nt: TGTGCCAGCCGCAGGGTAGGCACAGATACGCAGTATTTT
v_gene: TRBV28; j_gene: TRBJ2-3; d_gene: .; abundance: .; CDR3aa: CASSISGFAGTGTDTQYF; CDR3nt: TGTGCCAGCAGTATTTCCGGGTTCGCGGGGACAGGCACAGATACGCAGTATTTT
v_gene: TRBV18; j_gene: TRBJ2-7; d_gene: .; abundance: once; CDR3aa: CASSPPGQAEEQYF; CDR3nt: TGTGCCAGCTCACCACCGGGGCAGGCCGAAGAGCAGTACTTC
v_gene: TRBV5-8; j_gene: TRBJ1-2; d_gene: .; abundance: .; CDR3aa: CASSLVGASYGYTF; CDR3nt: TGTGCCAGCAGCTTGGTTGGTGCGTCTTATGGCTACACCTTC
v_gene: TRBV6-5; j_gene: TRBJ2-7; d_gene: TRBD1; abundance: .; CDR3aa: CASRMGQGHEQYF; CDR3nt: TGTGCCAGCAGAATGGGACAGGGCCACGAGCAGTACTTC
v_gene: TRBV7-8; j_gene: TRBJ2-1; d_gene: .; abundance: .; CDR3aa: CASSLGLANEQFF; CDR3nt: TGTGCCAGCAGCTTGGGACTTGCCAATGAGCAGTTCTTC
v_gene: TRBV27; j_gene: TRBJ1-2; d_gene: .; abundance: .; CDR3aa: CASSLLAPANYGYTF; CDR3nt: TGTGCCAGCAGTTTACTAGCTCCAGCTAACTATGGCTACACCTTC
v_gene: TRBV11-1; j_gene: TRBJ2-7; d_gene: .; abundance: .; CDR3aa: CASTAFGGPTYEQYF; CDR3nt: TGTGCCAGCACTGCATTCGGGGGTCCTACCTACGAGCAGTACTTC
v_gene: TRBV28; j_gene: TRBJ2-5; d_gene: TRBD1; abundance: .; CDR3aa: CASSLPGQQETQYF; CDR3nt: TGTGCCAGCAGCCTACCGGGACAGCAAGAGACCCAGTACTTC
v_gene: TRBV28; j_gene: TRBJ2-3; d_gene: .; abundance: once; CDR3aa: CASVRADTQYF; CDR3nt: TGTGCCAGCGTTCGGGCAGATACGCAGTATTTT
v_gene: TRBV24-1; j_gene: TRBJ2-7; d_gene: .; abundance: once; CDR3aa: CATSRWTTVEQYF; CDR3nt: TGTGCCACCAGTCGGTGGACTACGGTGGAGCAGTACTTC
v_gene: TRBV18; j_gene: TRBJ1-1; d_gene: .; abundance: once; CDR3aa: CASSPVIRGTEAFF; CDR3nt: TGTGCCAGCTCACCAGTCATAAGAGGCACTGAAGCTTTCTTT
v_gene: TRBV24-1; j_gene: TRBJ2-3; d_gene: TRBD2; abundance: .; CDR3aa: CATSDLGGLAGETDTQYF; CDR3nt: TGTGCCACCAGTGATCTCGGCGGACTAGCGGGAGAAACAGATACGCAGTATTTT
v_gene: TRBV30; j_gene: TRBJ2-5; d_gene: TRBD2; abundance: .; CDR3aa: CAWSAKLAGEETQYF; CDR3nt: TGTGCCTGGAGTGCCAAACTAGCGGGAGAAGAGACCCAGTACTTC